The entry below describes one T cell receptor (beta chain). This clone was seen just once. Its antigen specificity is not known. The input lacks base qualities; no much larger clone sits a single base away. One collaborating source in Seattle enrolled patients during active infection and followed them longitudinally through the course of disease. Collaborating institutions collected whole blood in K2EDTA tubes following their own protocols. For TCRbeta analysis, collaborators shipped samples in one of three forms: frozen whole blood, isolated PBMCs, or DNA extracted from either of those sample types. TCRbeta CDR3 regions were amplified from genomic DNA using the immunoSEQ Assay, a bias-controlled multiplex PCR. From the authors' description of their analysis: Within the assay, amplification of reference gene primers was used to estimate how many nucleated cells each sample contained. To quantify the absolute abundance of each unique TCRbeta CDR3 rearrangement, sequence reads were collapsed and filtered. For each sample, productive Simpson clonality was calculated as the square root of Simpson's diversity index over productive rearrangements. TCRdb carries this immuneACCESS record with in-frame sequences only. Its versions omit some clonotypes, under half of them owing to an unresolved V gene in the studies checked, with the rest unexplained. D and trimming were read from the DNA, whereas the V and J calls and clone size are those reported in that table. The sample table holds some 290,000 clones, of which 88% were seen once. Over 9% of the sample comes from the top ten.

These data come from a study of blood T cell repertoires in COVID-19 (TCRdb year 2020). The study in broad terms: Collaborator samples came from the United States, Italy and Spain and covered acute and convalescent phases of COVID-19. The prospective study material was composed of cDNA or gDNA derived from T cells, B-cell-depleted T cells, or PBMCs. Deeply sampled blood TCRbeta repertoires from subjects exposed to, actively infected with, or recovered from COVID-19 were included in the dataset. The repertoires were made available in a free public database intended to serve as a resource for research on the immune response to SARS-CoV-2. The samples were drawn from two sources: the first 160 participants of the ongoing ImmuneRACE study, and fewer than 1,500 subjects contributed by 6 global collaborators. Nearly every sample came with metadata listing a de-identified subject ID, COVID-19 status, age in years and sex. HLA class I and class II types, where available, came from metadata supplied by the sample provider rather than from assay-based typing.

V is trimmed back by 6 bases and J by 3 bases, and the junction contains 4 bases that no gene match accounts for. The CDR3 covers 13 residues, taking in both the cysteine and the phenylalanine. This entry keeps only the CDR3 DNA: 39 bases, framed from base 1. Looking up the germline V gene yields CDR1 SQVTM and CDR2 ANQGSEA. What the work shows at the level of the full study, not this receptor alone: How much clinical and demographic metadata was included differed by source and by participant, and the metadata was provided uncurated.

Sequencing was done on a sample of peripheral blood. This receptor was identified in a woman in her twenties or thirties with COVID-19, enrolled during active disease. The V and J genes are TRBV29-1 and TRBJ1-4; 7 middle bases align to TRBD1. CDR3 sequence: CSVKQGPNEKLFF. Here is the DNA: TGCAGCGTCAAACAGGGGCCTAATGAAAAACTGTTTTTT.